These 10 T cell receptor beta chains originate from one sample sequenced in a study of blood T cell repertoires in COVID-19. TCRdb's copy holds only in-frame clones and misses some; the assay was immunoSEQ multiplex PCR. The sample lists 290,000 or so clones; more than 75% were seen once. Sequenced input: peripheral blood. The receptor set was obtained from a man aged 65-85 years with acute or convalescent COVID-19.

The rearrangement links TRBV14 to TRBJ2-1, with a possible D match to TRBD2 (5 bases). Germline V CDR1 and CDR2: SGHDN, FVKESK. The CDR3 covers 15 residues. V shed 1 base and J shed 7 bases, with 14 bases lying between them. The CDR3 loop reads CASSQGTQRSNEQFF. In DNA form, the CDR3 reads TGTGCCAGCAGCCAAGGGACTCAGCGTTCGAATGAGCAGTTCTTC.

This clone has a single count. The CDR3 spells CASSRSGASTDTQYF. The CDR3 nucleotides read TGTGCCAGCAGCCGCAGCGGGGCAAGCACAGATACGCAGTATTTT. The chain employs TRBV11-1 and TRBJ2-3; 7 nucleotides match TRBD2. The CDR3 runs to 15 residues. Germline trimming cut 5 bases from V and 0 bases from J; bases unmatched to any gene: 5. In germline, CDR1 is SGHAT, CDR2 FQDESV (reference sequence).

Of note for this clone: Other DNA sequences in the same sample also yield this CDR3. J is TRBJ2-1 and V is TRBV6-5, with 7 positions matching TRBD2. The CDR3 loop spans 15 amino acids. Germline assignment: CDR1 MNHEY and CDR2 SVGAGI. The V gene end was trimmed by 0 bases and the J gene end by 3 bases; junction bases not matched to a gene: 2. The CDR3 nucleotides are TGTGCCAGCAGTTACTCTGCGGGAGACTACAATGAGCAGTTCTTC. It specifies CASSYSAGDYNEQFF.

Here the CDR3 reads CASSWGQGGQKTRLYEQYF. CDR3 sequence (DNA): TGTGCCAGCAGCTGGGGACAGGGGGGACAAAAAACTCGCCTCTACGAGCAGTACTTC. The rearrangement uses TRBV6-6 and TRBJ2-7, with 11 bases matching TRBD1. The J segment lost 3 bases and the V segment lost 6 bases, leaving 19 bases of the junction unmatched. CDR1 and CDR2 from the germline V gene are MNHNY and SVGAGI (reference sequence). The CDR3 totals 19 residues.

The chain couples TRBV9 to TRBJ1-2, with 7 bases that match TRBD1. Germline CDR1 is SGDLS and CDR2 is YYNGEE. This CDR3 comprises 22 residues. J lost 1 base, V lost 1 base, and 25 bases had no gene match. CDR3 nucleotide sequence: TGTGCCAGCAGCGTAAGGAGTAAAGGGGCCCTGGGAACAGGGGCCAATAACTATGGCTACACCTTC. This codes for CASSVRSKGALGTGANNYGYTF.

The J gene is TRBJ2-7, the V gene TRBV30, with D possibly being TRBD2 (6 bases). This CDR3 region has 14 residues. V lost 0 bases to trimming and J lost 4 bases, with 13 bases between them. The V gene's germline CDR1 is GTSNPN and CDR2 SVGIG (reference sequence). CDR3 bases: TGTGCCTGGAGTGTATGGGGGGTGGGTTACGAGCAGTACTTC. It translates to CAWSVWGVGYEQYF.

V gene TRBV21-1 combines with J gene TRBJ1-1; the table's D gene call, TRBD1, was not cross checked with the DNA. TRBV21-1 is shown as a pseudogene. The CDR3 has 12 amino acids. The CDR3 sequence is CASSITRTEAFF. The CDR3 nucleotides are TGTGCCAGCAGCATCACCAGGACAGAAGCTTTCTTT.

The chain recombines TRBV2 with TRBJ1-3; tentative D call: TRBD1 (5 bases). V lost 4 bases to trimming and J lost 3 bases, with 7 bases between them. Germline V gene data show CDR1 as SNHLY and CDR2 as FYNNEI. The CDR3 covers 13 residues. CDR3 DNA sequence: TGTGCCAGCAGTGGGGGCCTTGGAAACACCATATATTTT. As protein: CASSGGLGNTIYF.

The chain uses TRBV6-2 or TRBV6-3 and TRBJ2-7, with 11 nucleotides matching TRBD2. V shed 2 bases and J 9 bases; nucleotides not matched to a gene: 9. This CDR3 comprises 15 residues. Germline V lookup: CDR1 MNHEY, CDR2 SVGEGT. The chain's CDR3 is CASSYGGSGRAWQYF. CDR3 bases: TGTGCCAGCAGTTACGGGGGTAGCGGGAGGGCCTGGCAGTACTTC.

This clone has just a few counts. The genes are TRBV7-2 and TRBJ1-1; D is unresolved. The V gene lost 5 bases and the J gene lost 6 bases, with 10 bases spanning the gap. Germline V gene data show CDR1 as SGHTA and CDR2 as FQGNSA. This CDR3 is 12 amino acids long. This chain's CDR3 is CASSPRRAEAFF. The CDR3 DNA follows: TGTGCCAGCAGCCCCCGGAGGGCTGAAGCTTTCTTT.